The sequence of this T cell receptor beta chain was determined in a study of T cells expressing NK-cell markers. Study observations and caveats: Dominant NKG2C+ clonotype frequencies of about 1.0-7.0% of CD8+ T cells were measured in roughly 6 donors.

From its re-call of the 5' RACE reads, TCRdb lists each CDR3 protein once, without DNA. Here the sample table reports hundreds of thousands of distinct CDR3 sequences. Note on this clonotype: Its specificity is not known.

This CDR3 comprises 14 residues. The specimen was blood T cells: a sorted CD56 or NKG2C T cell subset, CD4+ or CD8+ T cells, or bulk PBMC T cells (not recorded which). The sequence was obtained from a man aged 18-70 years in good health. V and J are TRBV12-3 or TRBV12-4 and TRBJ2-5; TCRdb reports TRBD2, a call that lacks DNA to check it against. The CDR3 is CASSYPRGRETQYF.